These 14 T cell receptor beta chains share one sample of origin, sequenced in a study of CD8 T cells in ankylosing spondylitis. Findings and caveats of the study: What seemed typical of ankylosing spondylitis blood was a TCR beta motif built from eight highly homologous variants.

No antigen is known for these receptors. TCRdb analysed the 5' RACE reads with MiXCR anew, one entry per CDR3 protein. This table holds some 800,000 distinct CDR3 sequences, 12% found once. Sequenced: blood, either unsorted or a sorted T cell fraction (not recorded which). The source of these receptors is a male donor with ankylosing spondylitis.

The V gene is TRBV5-1, the J gene TRBJ2-2, with TRBD2 identical over 9 bases. Germline CDR1 and CDR2: SGHRS and YFSETQ. The CDR3 is made up of 14 amino acids. Trimming removed 3 bases from V and 8 bases from J; junction bases left unmatched: 5. CDR3 residues: CASSSVAGEGELFF. CDR3 nucleotides: TGCGCCAGCAGCTCGGTAGCGGGAGAGGGGGAGCTGTTTTTT. Complete variable domain (other parts from reference TRBV5-1 and TRBJ2-2): KAGVTQTPRYLIKTRGQQVTLSCSPISGHRSVSWYQQTPGQGLQFLFEYFSETQRNKGNFPGRFSGRQFSNSRSEMNVSTLELGDSALYLCASSSVAGEGELFFGEGSRLTVL.

This clonotype has more than one count but fewer than ten. The chain is built from TRBV7-2 and TRBJ1-1; no clear D gene. The V gene lost 2 bases and the J gene lost 0 bases, with 7 bases spanning the gap. The CDR3 runs 14 residues. Germline CDR1 is SGHTA and CDR2 is FQGNSA. The CDR3 region has the DNA TGTGCCAGCAGCTTAAAGGCTCTGAACACTGAAGCTTTCTTT. This sequence encodes CASSLKALNTEAFF.

This chain connects TRBV27 to TRBJ1-2; D is ambiguous. The V end was cut by 2 bases, the J end by 8 bases, with 12 bases between. This CDR3 is built from 13 residues. Germline V gives CDR1 MNHEY, CDR2 SMNVEV (reference sequence). Here the CDR3 DNA reads TGTGCCAGCAGTTTAAAGGCCTTAGGGGGCTACACCTTC. Translation gives CASSLKALGGYTF.

At least ten counts were recorded for this clonotype. In DNA form, the CDR3 reads TGTGCCAGCAGTTACGACAGGGGGGACGACGAGCAGTACTTC. The encoded protein is CASSYDRGDDEQYF. The genes are TRBV12-3 or TRBV12-4 and TRBJ2-7, with 9 bases aligning to TRBD1. This CDR3 is built from 14 residues. V lost 4 bases to trimming and J lost 5 bases; unmatched junction nucleotides: 6.

The V gene is TRBV20-1, the J gene TRBJ2-7; 11 bases align to TRBD2. Germline CDR1 reads DFQATT; CDR2 reads SNEGSKA (reference sequence). This CDR3 is 12 amino acids long. J gave up 5 bases and V 6 bases, and 3 bases lay outside the gene matches. CDR3 loop: CSARLAGNEQYF. The CDR3 nucleotides read TGCAGTGCCCGACTAGCGGGAAACGAGCAGTACTTC.

This clonotype was detected a few times. The chain employs TRBV7-2 and TRBJ2-3, with TRBD2 matching 10 bases. The length of the CDR3 is 16 residues. Losses at the gene ends were 1 base for V and 7 bases for J; bases not matched to a gene: 8. Germline V gene data show CDR1 as SGHTA and CDR2 as FQGNSA. CDR3 amino acids: CASSLGSSGSRNTQYF. The CDR3 nucleotides are TGTGCCAGCAGCTTAGGGTCTAGCGGGAGTAGGAATACGCAGTATTTT.

The table lists this clonotype with many counts. V usage is TRBV20-1 and J usage is TRBJ2-1; D unresolved. The V end was cut by 1 base, the J end by 7 bases, with 14 bases between. Germline V lookup: CDR1 DFQATT, CDR2 SNEGSKA (reference sequence). The CDR3 consists of 14 residues. CDR3 residues: CSARVGGPGNEQFF. DNA of the CDR3: TGCAGTGCTAGAGTAGGCGGCCCTGGGAATGAGCAGTTCTTC.

V usage is TRBV20-1 and J usage is TRBJ2-1, with D perhaps TRBD2 (5 bases). V lost 6 bases to trimming and J lost 6 bases, with 18 bases between them. Per germline, CDR1 DFQATT and CDR2 SNEGSKA (reference sequence). The CDR3 totals 14 residues. CDR3 nucleotides: TGCAGTGCCGACCGGGATACGCTCTCCAATGAGCAGTTCTTC. It yields the protein CSADRDTLSNEQFF.

The V and J genes are TRBV6-1 and TRBJ2-1; 11 bases map to TRBD2. After removal of 6 bases from V and 12 bases from J, the junction contained 16 bases not matched to a gene. The CDR3 has 16 residues. From germline, CDR1 is MNHNS and CDR2 SASEGT. CDR3: CASRRGRTSGLAGQFF. The CDR3 DNA follows: TGTGCCAGCAGGAGGGGGAGGACTAGCGGGTTGGCGGGGCAGTTCTTC.

This clonotype has only a few counts. The V and J genes are TRBV27 and TRBJ1-1; unclear D gene. V lost 3 bases and J 11 bases, leaving 19 bases between the germline ends. The CDR3 runs to 14 residues. CDR1 is MNHEY, CDR2 SMNVEV, per germline (reference sequence). The CDR3 DNA follows: TGTGCCAGCAGTTTGACCCGACACCCCGCTGGGGCTTTCTTT. Protein: CASSLTRHPAGAFF.

The gene calls are TRBV5-1 and TRBJ1-5; no clear D. Trimming stripped 0 bases from V and 9 bases from J, with 19 bases between. CDR1 SGHRS and CDR2 YFSETQ come from the germline V gene. CDR3 length: 16 amino acids. CDR3 loop: CASSLELGQASGPQHF. Here the CDR3 DNA reads TGCGCCAGCAGCTTGGAGTTGGGCCAGGCTAGCGGGCCCCAGCATTTT.

This clonotype was counted a few times. This rearrangement joins TRBV6-1 to TRBJ2-3, with D perhaps TRBD1 or TRBD2 (5 bases each). The CDR3 runs 17 residues. Trimming cost V 6 bases and J 4 bases, with 23 bases left between them. Germline V gene sequence: CDR1 MNHNS, CDR2 SASEGT. The CDR3, as DNA: TGTGCCAGCAGCCAGATGGGGACCCCCCCCCAGGCAGATACGCAGTATTTT. The encoded protein is CASSQMGTPPQADTQYF.

V gene TRBV12-3 or TRBV12-4 combines with J gene TRBJ1-4; TRBD1 is a possible D gene (6 bases). The CDR3 is made up of 15 amino acids. Trimming removed 5 bases at V and 1 base at J, with 11 bases between. DNA for the CDR3: TGTGCCAGCAGTCCGAGGGGGGTAACTAATGAAAAACTGTTTTTT. Translating it yields CASSPRGVTNEKLFF.

V is TRBV6-2 or TRBV6-3 and J is TRBJ2-7, with D perhaps matching TRBD2 (6 bases). V was shortened by 6 bases and J by 3 bases, with 21 bases between the two germline ends. Germline V lookup: CDR1 MNHEY, CDR2 SVGEGT. This CDR3 contains 16 residues. The CDR3 here is CASSRGGGPMIYEQYF. In nucleotides, the CDR3 is TGTGCCAGCAGCCGCGGCGGAGGGCCTATGATCTACGAGCAGTACTTC.